This T cell receptor beta chain was identified during a study of blood T cells in healthy people across ages. Combining a sample-barcoded 5' primer with a J-beta primer mix, a second PCR ran for roughly 7 to 12 cycles. One entry per CDR3 protein, called by TCRdb with MiXCR from the 5' RACE reads. The sample has 600,000 to 850,000 distinct CDR3 sequences, around 25% seen once. A remark on this clonotype: What it recognizes is unknown. One end of the junction fails to match germline, which may point to a read error.

The study, taken as a whole, reports: Long-lived donors exceeded aged donors in naive CD4+ cells and diversity. Significant beta diversity loss was already apparent by age approximately 40, declining roughly linearly.

This same sample was also part of a study on T cells of mothers and their children. From that paper: Sequencing got over 9 million TCR beta CDR3 reads from each mother and a few million from each child. No clones detected were persistent microchimeric T cell clones.

This clonotype was obtained from a boy aged 5-17 years in good health. Sequencing was carried out using blood.

CDR3 in amino acids: CSTRVQGAASYEQYF. The CDR3 DNA is TGCAGTACTAGAGTACAGGGGGCCGCCTCCTACGAGCAGTACTTC. The chain employs TRBV20-1 and TRBJ2-5; 9 bases agree with TRBD1. The J call may be wrong; the DNA end is better matched by TRBJ2-7. The CDR3 has 15 amino acids. The germline CDR1 and CDR2 sequences are DFQATT and SNEGSKA (reference sequence).